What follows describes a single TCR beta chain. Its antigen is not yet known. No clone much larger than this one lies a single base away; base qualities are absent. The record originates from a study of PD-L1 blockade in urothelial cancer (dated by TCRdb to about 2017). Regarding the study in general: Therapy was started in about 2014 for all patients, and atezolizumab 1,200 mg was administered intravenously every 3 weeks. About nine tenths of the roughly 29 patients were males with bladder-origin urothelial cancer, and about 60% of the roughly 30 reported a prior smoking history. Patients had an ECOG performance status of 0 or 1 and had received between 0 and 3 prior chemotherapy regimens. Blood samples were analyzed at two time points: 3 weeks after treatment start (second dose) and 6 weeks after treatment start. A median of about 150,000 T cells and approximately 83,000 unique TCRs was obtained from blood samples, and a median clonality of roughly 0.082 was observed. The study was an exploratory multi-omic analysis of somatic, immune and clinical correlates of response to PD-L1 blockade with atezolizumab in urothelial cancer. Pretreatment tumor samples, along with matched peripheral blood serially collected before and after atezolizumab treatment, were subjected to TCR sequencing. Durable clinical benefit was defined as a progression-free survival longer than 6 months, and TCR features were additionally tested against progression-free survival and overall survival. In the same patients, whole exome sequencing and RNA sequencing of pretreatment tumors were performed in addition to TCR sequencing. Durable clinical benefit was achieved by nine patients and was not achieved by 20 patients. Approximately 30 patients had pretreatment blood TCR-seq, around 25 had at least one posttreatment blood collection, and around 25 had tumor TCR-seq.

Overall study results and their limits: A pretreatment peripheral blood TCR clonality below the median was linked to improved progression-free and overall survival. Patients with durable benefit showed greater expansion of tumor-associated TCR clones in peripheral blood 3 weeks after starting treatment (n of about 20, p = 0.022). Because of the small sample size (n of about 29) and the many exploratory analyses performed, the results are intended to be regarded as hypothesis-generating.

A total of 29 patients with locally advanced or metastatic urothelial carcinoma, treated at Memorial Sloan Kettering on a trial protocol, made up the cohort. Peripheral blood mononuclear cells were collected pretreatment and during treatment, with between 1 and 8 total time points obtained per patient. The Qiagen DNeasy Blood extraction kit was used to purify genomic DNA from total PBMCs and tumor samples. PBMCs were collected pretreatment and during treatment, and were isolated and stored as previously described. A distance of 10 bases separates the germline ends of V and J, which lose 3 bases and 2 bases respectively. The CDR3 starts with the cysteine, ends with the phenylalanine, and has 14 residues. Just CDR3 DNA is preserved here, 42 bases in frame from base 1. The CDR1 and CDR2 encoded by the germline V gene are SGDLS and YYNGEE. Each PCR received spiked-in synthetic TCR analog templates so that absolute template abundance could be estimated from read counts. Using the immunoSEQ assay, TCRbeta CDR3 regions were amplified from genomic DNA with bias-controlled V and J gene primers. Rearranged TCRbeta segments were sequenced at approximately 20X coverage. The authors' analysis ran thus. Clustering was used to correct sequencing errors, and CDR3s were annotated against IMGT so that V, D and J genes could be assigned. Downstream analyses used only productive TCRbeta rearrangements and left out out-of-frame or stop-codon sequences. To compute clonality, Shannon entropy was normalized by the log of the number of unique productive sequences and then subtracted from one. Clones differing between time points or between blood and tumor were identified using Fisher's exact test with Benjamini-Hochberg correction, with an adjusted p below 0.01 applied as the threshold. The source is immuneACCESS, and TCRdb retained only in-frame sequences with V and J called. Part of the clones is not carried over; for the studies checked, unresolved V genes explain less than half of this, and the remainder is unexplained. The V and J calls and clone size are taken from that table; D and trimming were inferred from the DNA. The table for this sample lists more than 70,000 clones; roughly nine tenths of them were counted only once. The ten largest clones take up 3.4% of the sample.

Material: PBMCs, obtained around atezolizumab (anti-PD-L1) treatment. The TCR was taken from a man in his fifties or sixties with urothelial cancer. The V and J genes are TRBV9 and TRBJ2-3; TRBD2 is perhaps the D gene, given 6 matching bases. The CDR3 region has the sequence CASSDGTDTDTQYF. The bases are TGTGCCAGCAGCGATGGGACTGACACAGATACGCAGTATTTT. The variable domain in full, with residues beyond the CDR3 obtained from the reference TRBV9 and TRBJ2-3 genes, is DSGVTQTPKHLITATGQRVTLRCSPRSGDLSVYWYQQSLDQGLQFLIQYYNGEERAKGNILERFSAQQFPDLHSELNLSSLELGDSALYFCASSDGTDTDTQYFGPGTRLTVL.